The following is a T cell receptor (beta chain) sequence with its context. During active infection, Seattle patients enrolled and were then monitored through disease. This entry is derived from a study of blood T cell repertoires in COVID-19. Overall study: Sites in the United States, Italy and Spain provided acute and convalescent COVID-19 samples. PBMCs, B-cell-depleted T cells, or T cells provided the cDNA or gDNA that made up the material.

In the source study's methods: Using reference gene primer amplification, nucleated cell counts were estimated. The assay was immunoSEQ multiplex PCR, and TCRdb's table has in-frame clones only and misses some. V and J calls and clone size are those listed in that table; D and trimming were worked out from the DNA. Of some 180,000 clones listed, over 80% are singletons. From germline, CDR1 is WNHNN and CDR2 SYGVQD (reference sequence). This CDR3 has 13 amino acids. Trimming stripped 7 bases from V and 4 bases from J, with 11 bases between. This clonotype was obtained from a woman in her thirties or forties with COVID-19, enrolled during active disease. The chain uses TRBV10-1 and TRBJ1-3, with D perhaps matching TRBD1 (5 bases). Source material: peripheral blood. The CDR3: CASMGGGGNTIYF. For the CDR3, the DNA is TGCGCCAGCATGGGGGGGGGAGGAAACACCATATATTTT.